This TCR beta chain was sequenced in a study of T cells in localized non-small cell lung cancer. Findings and limits, study-wide: Greater T cell density in blood accompanied longer overall survival. Among the tissues sampled, uninvolved adjacent lung had the highest T cell clonality, above tumor. As only one tumor region underwent sequencing, heterogeneity remains possible. Turning up in adjacent lung were a median approximately 60 of the top 100 tumor clones.

CDR3 length equals 14 residues. From germline, CDR1 is SQVTM and CDR2 ANQGSEA. V was trimmed by 1 base and J by 1 base, leaving 11 bases between them. Sequencing was performed with immunoSEQ multiplex PCR; in TCRdb, only in-frame clones are kept and a portion is missing. The sample lists roughly 53,000 clones, around 80% occurring once. With regard to this clone: What it binds is not known.

The V and J genes are TRBV29-1 and TRBJ2-7; D gene unclear. This sample comprised peripheral blood mononuclear cells, obtained before any cancer treatment. This receptor was taken from a man aged 40 to 69 with stage III lung adenocarcinoma. The DNA for the CDR3 is TGCAGCGTTGAAGTCGGGTCTACATCCTACGAGCAGTACTTC. It translates to CSVEVGSTSYEQYF.